There are a few counts of the clone carrying this T cell receptor (beta chain). The entry originates in a study of response to subunit inactivated influenza vaccine. The V segment lost 0 bases and the J segment 1 base; nucleotides outside the gene matches: 9. Germline lookup yields CDR1 LGHNA and CDR2 YNFKEQ. The CDR3 runs to 19 residues. TCRdb recomputed calls from the RT-PCR reads with MiXCR, one row per CDR3 protein. This table holds around 520,000 distinct CDR3 sequences, over 25% found once. The receptor was derived from a man in his fifties or sixties who received an inactivated influenza vaccine. Sequencing was performed on CD4+ T cells sorted from PBMCs, taken approximately 5 days after vaccination. This chain uses TRBV4-2 with TRBJ2-6, with 7 nucleotides matching TRBD2. CDR3 loop: CASSQDWPGGMSGANVLTF. CDR3 DNA: TGTGCCAGCAGCCAAGATTGGCCGGGGGGAATGTCTGGGGCCAACGTCCTGACTTTC.